This T cell receptor (beta chain) was profiled in a study of cytomegalovirus exposure and HLA in healthy donors (dated by TCRdb to the late 2010s). A note on the overall study: In an earlier analysis of 587 of the donors, roughly 300 Gb of sequence data and about 110 million unique TCR beta sequences from about 180 million T cells were reported. An early release covering about 600 HLA-typed donors comprised about 300 gigabases of sequencing data and around 80 million unique TCR sequences. The genetic ancestry cluster associated with self-reported Caucasian donors included over 65% of the 300 to 450 genotyped donors. The aim of the study was to test whether cataloging public T cell receptors could identify signatures of past pathogen exposure. The T cell repertoires of 700 or so subjects were profiled by immunosequencing and related to cytomegalovirus serostatus. Along with the approximately 700-subject first cohort, a separate validation cohort of over a hundred different subjects was used. High-throughput TCR immunosequencing, statistical association of individual TCRs with disease status, and machine learning were combined to predict cytomegalovirus infection status. In a later analysis, previously published TCR beta repertoires from roughly 710 donors were re-analyzed and high-resolution HLA genotyping was added so that TCR occurrence patterns could be studied. In the later analysis, no new phenotypic data were used to find candidate immune exposures; instead, reliance was placed on TCR beta sequences and their occurrence across donors. To decide whether each TCR beta V gene segment behaved as functional or pseudogenic, an earlier analysis of over 500 of the donors relied on high-throughput TCR beta sequencing. Alongside the repertoire data, information on donor age, sex, ethnicity and CMV serostatus was compiled. Genome-wide SNP genotypes for about three fifths of the 666 donors were used in a later genetic analysis, which treated that subset as a discovery cohort. Every discovery cohort repertoire had been produced on one sequencing platform. HLA typing covered class I and class II loci at four-digit resolution. The number of typed donors differed by locus: about 620-640 for A, B, C, DRB1 and DQB1; approximately 540 for DQA1; roughly 600 for DPA1; and around 490 for DPB1. A handful of DR-DQ haplotypes were handled as single units for association and clustering because linkage in the cohort was strong. Among some 400 genotyped donors of the cohort, an average of roughly 240,000 unique TCR beta nucleotide sequences were sequenced per donor, around 20% of them non-productive.

What the study reported, not specific to this receptor: In a later analysis, TCR association rates were found to vary across HLA loci, with the most associated TCRs seen for DRB1 alleles and the fewest for HLA-C alleles. A total of roughly 160 TCR beta chains were listed by the study as associated with cytomegalovirus. In an earlier analysis of some 550 of the donors, most TCR beta V segments were observed in productive rearrangements about 87% or about 30% of the time, broadly matching IMGT annotations. Specific HLA alleles were associated with 18,000 or so TCR beta sequences at a false discovery rate of 0.05 in a later analysis. In a later analysis, HLA-associated TCR beta chains showed more clonal expansion and lower generation probabilities than non-associated chains that were equally common. This cohort had only TCR beta chains sequenced, and the lack of alpha or paired-chain data limited which features could be detected. The earlier analysis of a few hundred of the donors excluded 15 to 20 rarely observed V segments, including chromosome 9 orphons, because counts were too low. Because HLA typing was missing for some donors at each locus, association tests included only the typed subset. A later genetic analysis reported fewer N-insertions in productive TCRs among donors in an Asian-associated ancestry cluster than the approximately 700-donor mean. Correlated functional status among segregating V segments might be attributable to linkage disequilibrium, but an unknown experimental factor could not be ruled out. A further reported finding was that TCR beta sequences accurately predicted the HLA-A and HLA-B alleles for most subjects in the first cohort. When HLA alleles, especially DR and DQ, strongly co-occurred, TCR associations were difficult to assign to individual alleles. Because the 87-base-pair reads could not distinguish some IMGT-functional V segments, including TRBV6-2 and TRBV6-3, those segments were excluded. For the cohort, immune exposure information was limited to CMV serostatus. Presence/absence analyses assumed roughly uniform sequencing depth across donors, an assumption that may not hold. According to the authors, the approach could potentially be generalized to other disease states and immunological phenotypes. While some public TCRs were present in many individuals, most TCR sequences turned up only very rarely across donors. The sequencing pipeline was judged likely to have produced a cluster of highly shared sequence variants as a technical artifact. In a later analysis, several top co-occurrence clusters were reported to appear linked to parvovirus B19, influenza, CMV and Epstein-Barr virus. In a later analysis, most CMV-associated TCR beta chains were found to appear HLA-restricted, with HLA associations seemingly driven largely by CMV exposure. In a later genetic analysis, a missense DCLRE1C variant was associated with V-gene and J-gene trimming of TCR beta chains, and the association was replicated in an independent cohort. In both the original and validation cohorts, the classifier was reported to diagnose cytomegalovirus status with high specificity and sensitivity. A few of the identified cytomegalovirus-associated TCR beta chains were confirmed in vitro to be specific for cytomegalovirus antigens.

V and J are truncated by 4 bases and 3 bases respectively, leaving an intervening sequence of 10 bases. There are 13 amino acids in the CDR3, from cysteine to phenylalanine inclusive. Just CDR3 DNA is preserved here, 39 bases in frame from base 1. Via the germline V gene, CDR1 is SGDLS and CDR2 YYNGEE. The cohort was made up of roughly 670 healthy bone marrow donors. All cohort members were sampled while nominally healthy, although unrecorded immune exposures were likely present. The donor was CMV seropositive and was included in the group of 250 to 300 seropositive cohort members. Each donor provided a peripheral blood sample, and peripheral blood mononuclear cells were used for TCR beta sequencing. The Qiagen DNeasy Blood Extraction Kit was used to extract genomic DNA from the blood cell samples. To prepare the library, the immunoSEQ multiplex PCR assay was applied. For the multiplex PCR, a mixture combining 60 forward primers for TCR Vbeta segments and 13 reverse primers for TCR Jbeta segments was used. The CDR3 region of rearranged TCR beta genes was amplified from genomic DNA by a multiplex PCR assay. On the Illumina HiSeq System, the amplified TCR beta libraries were sequenced as 87-base-pair reads. The study's own analysis went as follows. A later analysis tallied 75 million to 95 million unique TCR beta chains across the approximately 670 repertoires, and about 12 million of those chains were shared by two or more donors. To remove PCR and sequencing errors, raw reads were error-corrected and collapsed into unique sequences using a nearest-neighbor algorithm that merged closely related sequences. CDR3 sequences were aligned to IMGT reference sequences to assign V, D and J gene segments. For a sequence to be retained, a match of at least six nucleotides to both a V gene segment and a J gene segment was required. Rearrangements were called productive when the CDR3 lacked stop codons and stayed in frame with V and J; all others were non-productive. Following IMGT convention, CDR3 was defined as the stretch from the second conserved V-encoded cysteine to the conserved J-encoded phenylalanine. Sequences without an unambiguous match to a single V gene segment were excluded from the earlier analysis of 450 to 750 of the donors. In an earlier analysis of approximately 590 of the donors, a V segment was called functional when productive rearrangements were above 56.7%, and segregating when the standard deviation between donors exceeded 5%. A statistical classification framework was built to diagnose cytomegalovirus status from the catalog of TCR beta chain sequences. A later analysis assigned V and J genes by comparing TCR nucleotide sequences with IMGT/GENE-DB human TR gene sequences. The TCRdist pipeline was used in a later analysis to assign CDR3 sequences and most-parsimonious VDJ recombination scenarios. In a later analysis, each TCR beta chain was defined by its CDR3 amino acid sequence together with its V-gene family, and reads lacking a unique V-gene family were excluded. As a way to deal with suspected cross-contamination and a sequencing artifact, a later analysis dropped 450 to 700 nucleotide sequences that were highly shared and had low generation probability. For each public chain, a later analysis derived a clonal expansion index from normalized ranks of inferred template counts within each repertoire. In a later analysis, generation probabilities were computed with a VDJ recombination model fitted to out-of-frame rearrangements, and the resulting probabilities were checked against IGoR. Hypergeometric tests were used in a later analysis to score TCR-TCR, TCR-HLA and TCR-CMV co-occurrence, with a repertoire-size bias correction applied to the TCR pairs. In a later analysis, false discovery rates were estimated by permuting HLA or CMV assignments 20 times. In a later analysis, co-occurring TCRs were grouped using DBSCAN, with TCRdist sequence similarity added in when clustering inside HLA-allele-positive subsets. Repertoires with fewer than 30,000 or more than 120,000 public chains, plus five repertoires with anomalous nucleotide sharing, were excluded from co-occurrence clustering. TCRdb's version of the immuneACCESS table is confined to in-frame rearrangements and falls short of the full clone set. An unresolved V gene accounts for under half of the shortfall where checked; the remainder is of unknown origin. D and trimming were read from the DNA, whereas the V and J calls and clone size are those reported in that table. A total of tens of thousands of clones appear in this sample, 70% to 75% of them only once. The ten largest clonotypes hold around 6.5% of the sample.

Comment on this clone: The specificity of this receptor is unknown. The input lacks base qualities; no much larger clone sits a single base away.

The chain was built from TRBV9 and TRBJ2-5, and TRBD2 may be the D gene, going by 6 matching bases. Sequencing was done on a sample of PBMCs. This sequence originates from a woman aged 50 to 65 in good health and CMV-seropositive. The DNA reads as follows: TGTGCCAGCAGCCGACTAGTAGAAGAGACCCAGTACTTC. This is translated as CASSRLVEETQYF.